This TCR beta chain derives from a study of memory CD8 T cells in hepatitis C reinfection. Libraries were prepared by immunoSEQ multiplex PCR; TCRdb keeps only in-frame clonotypes and omits some of them. Of 2,500 or so clones listed, 90% were seen once; the top ten hold under 25%. The sample's time point: peak reinfection, 3 to 8 weeks after reinfection detection. No in vitro expansion preceded TCR sequencing of the sorted cells. Germline V gene data show CDR1 as SGHVS and CDR2 as FQNEAQ. The trim removed 5 bases at V and 1 base at J, leaving 17 bases unmatched. CDR3 length equals 20 residues. V usage is TRBV7-8 and J usage is TRBJ2-3; 11 bases agree with TRBD1. The source is a man aged 50-60 years with hepatitis C virus infection. The sample consisted of naive CD8+ T cells sorted from blood. The CDR3 DNA is TGTGCCAGCAGCCAGCGGGGGGACAGGGGGTGGCTACAGGGCACAGATACGCAGTATTTT. This codes for CASSQRGDRGWLQGTDTQYF. Based on the CDR3 plus reference TRBV7-8 and TRBJ2-3, the full variable domain is GAGVSQSPRYKVAKRGQDVALRCDPISGHVSLFWYQQALGQGPEFLTYFQNEAQLDKSGLPSDRFFAERPEGSVSTLKIQRTQQEDSAVYLCASSQRGDRGWLQGTDTQYFGPGTRLTVL.